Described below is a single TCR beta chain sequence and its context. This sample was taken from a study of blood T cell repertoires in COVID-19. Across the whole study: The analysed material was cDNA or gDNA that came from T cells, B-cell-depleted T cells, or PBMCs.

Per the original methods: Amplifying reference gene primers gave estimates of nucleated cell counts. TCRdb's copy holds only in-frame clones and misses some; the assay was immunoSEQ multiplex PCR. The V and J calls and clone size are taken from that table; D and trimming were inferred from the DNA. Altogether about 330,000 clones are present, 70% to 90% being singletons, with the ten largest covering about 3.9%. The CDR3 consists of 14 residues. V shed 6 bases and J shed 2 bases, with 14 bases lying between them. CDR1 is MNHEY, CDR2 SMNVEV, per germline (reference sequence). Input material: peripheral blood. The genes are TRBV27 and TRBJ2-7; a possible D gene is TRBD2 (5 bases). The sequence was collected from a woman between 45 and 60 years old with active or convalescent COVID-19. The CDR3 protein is CASSHQSGPYEQYF. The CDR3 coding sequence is TGTGCCAGCAGCCACCAGAGCGGTCCCTACGAGCAGTACTTC.